This TCR beta chain is drawn from a study of cytomegalovirus exposure and HLA in healthy donors. About the study: The 100 to 150 validation repertoires and the roughly 680 first-cohort repertoires shared a platform, a later analysis reported.

As concerns this clone: Its cognate antigen is unknown. At one end the junction does not follow the germline gene, possibly because of a read error.

The repertoire was sequenced with immunoSEQ multiplex PCR; TCRdb's copy has only in-frame clones and lacks some. The data hold fewer than 350,000 clones, with around nine tenths observed a single time. General observations from the study: Many donors shared some public TCRs, even though most TCR sequences were rare.

Material: PBMCs. The sequence derives from a woman aged 18 to 35 in good health and CMV-seronegative.

In DNA, the CDR3 is TGTGCCAGCTCAACGAGCCGGGACAGGGGTGGACACACCATATATTTT. This encodes CASSTSRDRGGHTIYF. The chain has TRBV18 and TRBJ1-3; 10 bases map to TRBD1. The V gene's germline CDR1 is KGHSH and CDR2 LQKENI. The CDR3 covers 16 residues.